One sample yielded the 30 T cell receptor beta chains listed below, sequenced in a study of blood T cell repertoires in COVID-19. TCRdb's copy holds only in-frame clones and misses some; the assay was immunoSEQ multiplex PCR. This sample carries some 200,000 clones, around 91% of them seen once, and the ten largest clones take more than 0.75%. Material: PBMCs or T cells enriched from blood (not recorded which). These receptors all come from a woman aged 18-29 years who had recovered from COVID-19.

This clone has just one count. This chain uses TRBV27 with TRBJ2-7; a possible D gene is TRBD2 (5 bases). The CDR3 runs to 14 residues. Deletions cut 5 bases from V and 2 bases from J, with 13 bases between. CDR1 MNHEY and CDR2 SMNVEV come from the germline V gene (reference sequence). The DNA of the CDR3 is TGTGCCAGCAGTCGGGGAGAATCGGCCTACGAGCAGTACTTC. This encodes CASSRGESAYEQYF.

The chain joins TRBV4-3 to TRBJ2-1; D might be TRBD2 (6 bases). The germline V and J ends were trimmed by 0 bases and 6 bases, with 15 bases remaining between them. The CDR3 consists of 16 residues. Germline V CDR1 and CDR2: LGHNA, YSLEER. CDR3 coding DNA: TGCGCCAGCAGCCAAGATCTCCGGGACTTGTTCAATGAGCAGTTCTTC. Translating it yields CASSQDLRDLFNEQFF.

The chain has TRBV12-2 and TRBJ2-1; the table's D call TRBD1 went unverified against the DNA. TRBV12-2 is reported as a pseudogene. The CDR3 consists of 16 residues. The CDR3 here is CASRLGGGGTYNEQFF. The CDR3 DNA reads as TGTGCAAGTCGCTTAGGAGGGGGCGGGACCTACAATGAGCAGTTCTTC.

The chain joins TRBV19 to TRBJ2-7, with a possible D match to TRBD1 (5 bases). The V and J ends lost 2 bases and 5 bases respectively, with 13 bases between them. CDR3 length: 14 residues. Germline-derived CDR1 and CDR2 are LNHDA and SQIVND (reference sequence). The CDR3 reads CASSIKDTWNEQYF. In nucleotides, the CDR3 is TGTGCCAGTAGTATAAAGGACACCTGGAACGAGCAGTACTTC.

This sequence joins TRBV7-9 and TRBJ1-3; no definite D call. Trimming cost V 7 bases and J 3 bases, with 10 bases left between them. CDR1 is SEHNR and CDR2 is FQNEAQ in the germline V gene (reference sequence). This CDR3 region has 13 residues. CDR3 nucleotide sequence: TGTGCCAGCACCCACGAGGTTGGAAACACCATATATTTT. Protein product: CASTHEVGNTIYF.

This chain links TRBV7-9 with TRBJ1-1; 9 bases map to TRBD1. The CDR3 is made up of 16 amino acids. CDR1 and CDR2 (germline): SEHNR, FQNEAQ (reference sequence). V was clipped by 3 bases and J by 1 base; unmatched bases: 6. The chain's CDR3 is CASSFGTGFGNTEAFF. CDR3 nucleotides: TGTGCCAGCAGCTTCGGGACAGGGTTTGGGAACACTGAAGCTTTCTTT.

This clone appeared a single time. In nucleotides, the CDR3 is TGTGCCAGCAGCCAAGGACAGGCGAACTATGGCTACACCTTC. Translated: CASSQGQANYGYTF. V gene TRBV9 combines with J gene TRBJ1-2; 7 bases agree with TRBD1. The V gene's germline CDR1 is SGDLS and CDR2 YYNGEE. This CDR3 has 14 residues. Trimming cost V 4 bases and J 2 bases; bases outside gene matches: 5.

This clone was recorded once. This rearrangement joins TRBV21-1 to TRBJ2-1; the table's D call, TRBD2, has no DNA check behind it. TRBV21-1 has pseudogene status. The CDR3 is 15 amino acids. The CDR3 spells CASSKKSGRPNEQFF. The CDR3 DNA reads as TGTGCCAGCAGCAAAAAAAGCGGGAGACCAAATGAGCAGTTCTTC.

For the CDR3, the DNA is TGTGCCAGCAGTTTGACAGTCTGGAACACTGAAGCTTTCTTT. Residues: CASSLTVWNTEAFF. The chain joins TRBV27 to TRBJ1-1, with a possible D match to TRBD1 (5 bases). Per germline, CDR1 MNHEY and CDR2 SMNVEV (reference sequence). The CDR3 extends over 14 amino acids. With 3 bases removed from V and 1 base from J, the gap between germline ends came to 9 bases.

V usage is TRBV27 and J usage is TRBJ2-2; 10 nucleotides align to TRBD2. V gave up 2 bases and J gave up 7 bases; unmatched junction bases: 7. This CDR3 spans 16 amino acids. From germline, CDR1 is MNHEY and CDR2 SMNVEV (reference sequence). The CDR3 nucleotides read TGTGCCAGCAGTTTACTAGCGGGAGAGGTTAACGGGGAGCTGTTTTTT. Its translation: CASSLLAGEVNGELFF.

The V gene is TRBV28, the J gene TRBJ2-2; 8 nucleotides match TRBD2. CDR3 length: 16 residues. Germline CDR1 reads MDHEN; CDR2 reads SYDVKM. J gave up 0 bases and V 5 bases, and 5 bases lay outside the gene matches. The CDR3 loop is CASSPVGRANTGELFF. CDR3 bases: TGTGCCAGCAGTCCAGTCGGGAGGGCGAACACCGGGGAGCTGTTTTTT.

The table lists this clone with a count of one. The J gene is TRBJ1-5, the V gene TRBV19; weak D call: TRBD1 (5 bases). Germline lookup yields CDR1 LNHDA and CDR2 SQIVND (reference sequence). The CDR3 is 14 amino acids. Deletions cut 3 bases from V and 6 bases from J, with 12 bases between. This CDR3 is CASSMMGGGQPQHF. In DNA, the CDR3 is TGTGCCAGTAGTATGATGGGGGGTGGTCAGCCCCAGCATTTT.

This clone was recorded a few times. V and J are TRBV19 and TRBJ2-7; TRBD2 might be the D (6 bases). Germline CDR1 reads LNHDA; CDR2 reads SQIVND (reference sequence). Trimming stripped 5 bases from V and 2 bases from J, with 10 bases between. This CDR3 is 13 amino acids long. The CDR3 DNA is TGTGCCAGTAGTGTGGGACTTACCTACGAGCAGTACTTC. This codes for CASSVGLTYEQYF.

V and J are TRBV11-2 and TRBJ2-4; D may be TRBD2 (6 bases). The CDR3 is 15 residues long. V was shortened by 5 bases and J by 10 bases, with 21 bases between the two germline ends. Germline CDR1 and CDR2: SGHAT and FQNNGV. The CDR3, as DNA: TGTGCCAGCAGCCCACAACCCGGGACTTGGGGGATTCAGTACTTC. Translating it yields CASSPQPGTWGIQYF.

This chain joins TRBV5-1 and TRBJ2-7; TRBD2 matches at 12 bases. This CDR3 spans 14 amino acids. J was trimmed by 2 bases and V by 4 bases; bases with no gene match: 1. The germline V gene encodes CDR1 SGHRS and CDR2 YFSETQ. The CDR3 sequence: CASSRTSGTYEQYF. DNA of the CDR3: TGCGCCAGCAGCCGGACTAGCGGGACCTACGAGCAGTACTTC.

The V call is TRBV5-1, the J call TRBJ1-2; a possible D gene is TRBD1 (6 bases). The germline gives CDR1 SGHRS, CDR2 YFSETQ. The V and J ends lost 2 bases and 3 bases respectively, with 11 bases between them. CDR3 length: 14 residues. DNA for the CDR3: TGCGCCAGCAGCTTCCCAGGGGTTGACTATGGCTACACCTTC. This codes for CASSFPGVDYGYTF.

The CDR3 bases are TGTGCCAGCAGCTACGACAGGGGGGAGACCCAGTACTTC. Its translation: CASSYDRGETQYF. This chain connects TRBV11-2 to TRBJ2-5; 9 bases align to TRBD1. This CDR3 spans 13 amino acids. The ends lost 4 bases at V and 5 bases at J; junction bases unmatched: 2. Germline CDR1 reads SGHAT; CDR2 reads FQNNGV. The full variable domain, rest sourced from reference TRBV11-2 and TRBJ2-5, is EAGVAQSPRYKIIEKRQSVAFWCNPISGHATLYWYQQILGQGPKLLIQFQNNGVVDDSQLPKDRFSAERLKGVDSTLKIQPAKLEDSAVYLCASSYDRGETQYFGPGTRLLVL.

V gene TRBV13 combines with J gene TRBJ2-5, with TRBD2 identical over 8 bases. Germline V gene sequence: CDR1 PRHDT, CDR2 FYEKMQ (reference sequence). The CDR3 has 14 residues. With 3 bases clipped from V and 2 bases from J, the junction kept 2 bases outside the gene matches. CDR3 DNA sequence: TGTGCCAGCAGCTTTGGCGGGAGGCAAGAGACCCAGTACTTC. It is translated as CASSFGGRQETQYF.

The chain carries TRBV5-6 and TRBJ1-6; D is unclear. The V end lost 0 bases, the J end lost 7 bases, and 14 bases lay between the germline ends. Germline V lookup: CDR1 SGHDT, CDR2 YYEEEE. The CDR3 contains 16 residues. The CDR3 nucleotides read TGTGCCAGCAGCTTGGGTGGCGGGCCTAAAAATTCACCCCTCCACTTT. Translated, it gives CASSLGGGPKNSPLHF.

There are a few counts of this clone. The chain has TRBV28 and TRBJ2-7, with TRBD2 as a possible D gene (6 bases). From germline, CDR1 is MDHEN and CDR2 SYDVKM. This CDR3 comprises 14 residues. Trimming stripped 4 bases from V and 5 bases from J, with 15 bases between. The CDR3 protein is CASSSLTPSDEQYF. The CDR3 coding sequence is TGTGCCAGCAGTTCGCTTACTCCTAGCGACGAGCAGTACTTC.

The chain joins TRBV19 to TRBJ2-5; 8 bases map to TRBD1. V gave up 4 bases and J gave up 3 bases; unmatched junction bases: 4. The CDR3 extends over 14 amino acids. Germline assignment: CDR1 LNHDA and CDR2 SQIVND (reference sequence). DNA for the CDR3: TGTGCCAGTAGTAGCCCAGGGGGCGAAGAGACCCAGTACTTC. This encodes CASSSPGGEETQYF.

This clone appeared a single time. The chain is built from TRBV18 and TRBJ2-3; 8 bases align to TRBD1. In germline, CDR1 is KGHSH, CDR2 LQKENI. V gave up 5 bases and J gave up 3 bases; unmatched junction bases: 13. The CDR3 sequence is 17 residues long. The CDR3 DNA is TGTGCCAGCTCAGTTCCACTCAGGGGGCGAAGAACAGATACGCAGTATTTT. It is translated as CASSVPLRGRRTDTQYF.

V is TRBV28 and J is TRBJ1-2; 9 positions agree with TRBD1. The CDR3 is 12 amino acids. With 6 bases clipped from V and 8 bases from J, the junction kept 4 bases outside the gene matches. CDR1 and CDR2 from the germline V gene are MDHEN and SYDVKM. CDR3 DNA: TGTGCCAGCAGGACAGGGGGTAGAGGCTACACCTTC. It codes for CASRTGGRGYTF.

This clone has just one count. For the CDR3, the DNA is TGTGCCAGCAGTTTATTCAGGGGAGACATTCAGTACTTC. Protein: CASSLFRGDIQYF. The chain employs TRBV12-3 or TRBV12-4 and TRBJ2-4, with D possibly being TRBD1 (6 bases). V lost 2 bases and J 8 bases, leaving 10 bases between the germline ends. The CDR3 totals 13 residues.

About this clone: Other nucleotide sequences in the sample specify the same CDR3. The CDR3 DNA reads as TGTGCCAGCAGTTTGGGGGGTGAGCAGTACTTC. This translates into CASSLGGEQYF. This chain links TRBV28 with TRBJ2-7, with TRBD2 as a possible D gene (6 bases). V dropped 3 bases and J dropped 7 bases, with 7 bases sitting between them. The germline V gene has CDR1 MDHEN and CDR2 SYDVKM. The CDR3 contains 11 residues.

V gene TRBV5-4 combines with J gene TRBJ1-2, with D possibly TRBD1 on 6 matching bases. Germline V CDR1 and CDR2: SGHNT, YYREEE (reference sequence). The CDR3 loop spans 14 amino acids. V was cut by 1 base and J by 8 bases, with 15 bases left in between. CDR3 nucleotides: TGTGCCAGCAGCTTGCCGAACAGGGCCATGGGCTACACCTTC. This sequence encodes CASSLPNRAMGYTF. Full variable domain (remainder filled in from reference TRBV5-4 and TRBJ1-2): ETGVTQSPTHLIKTRGQQVTLRCSSQSGHNTVSWYQQALGQGPQFIFQYYREEENGRGNFPPRFSGLQFPNYSSELNVNALELDDSALYLCASSLPNRAMGYTFGSGTRLTVV.

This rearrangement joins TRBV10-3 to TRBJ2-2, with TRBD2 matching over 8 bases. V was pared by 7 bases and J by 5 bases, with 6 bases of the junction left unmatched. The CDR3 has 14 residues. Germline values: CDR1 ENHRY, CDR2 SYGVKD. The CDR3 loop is CAINSGSITGELFF. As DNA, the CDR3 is TGTGCCATCAACAGCGGGAGCATAACCGGGGAGCTGTTTTTT.

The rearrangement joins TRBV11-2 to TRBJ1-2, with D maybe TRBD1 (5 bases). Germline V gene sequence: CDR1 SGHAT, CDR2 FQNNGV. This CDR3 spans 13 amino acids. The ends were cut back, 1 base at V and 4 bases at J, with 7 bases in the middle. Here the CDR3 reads CASSLGQFYGYTF. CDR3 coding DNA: TGTGCCAGCAGCTTAGGACAGTTCTATGGCTACACCTTC.

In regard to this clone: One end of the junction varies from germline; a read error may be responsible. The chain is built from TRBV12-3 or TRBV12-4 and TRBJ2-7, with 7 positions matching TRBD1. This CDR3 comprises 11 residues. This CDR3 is CASSWTGVVHF. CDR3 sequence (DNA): TGTGCCAGCAGCTGGACAGGCGTTGTTCACTTC.

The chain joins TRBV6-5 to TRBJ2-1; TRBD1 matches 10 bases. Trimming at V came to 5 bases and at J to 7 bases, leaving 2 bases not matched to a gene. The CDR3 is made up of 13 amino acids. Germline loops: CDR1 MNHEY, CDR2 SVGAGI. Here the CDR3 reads CASSLDRGNEQFF. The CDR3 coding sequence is TGTGCCAGCAGTCTGGACAGGGGGAATGAGCAGTTCTTC.